Listed below are T cell receptor beta chains from one sample, sequenced in a study of response to subunit inactivated influenza vaccine. TCRdb reprocessed the RT-PCR reads via MiXCR and lists one record per CDR3 protein. The table includes 610,000 or so distinct CDR3 sequences, 14% detected once. The sequencing used PBMCs from blood, collected about 11 days after vaccination. All receptors come from a man aged 45 to 65 who received an inactivated influenza vaccine. Each CDR3 is given with its conserved first and last residue. D genes are given only for firm matches. Clone size is not always given. Where it is, it says once, few, many or a class for expanded clones.

>TRBV28|TRBJ1-1|TRBD1|many
TGTGCCAGCAGAAGGGGGCGAAATACTGAAGCTTTCTTT
CASRRGRNTEAFF
>TRBV20-1|TRBJ2-1|.|few
TGCAGTGCTAGAGCAGGGGGAGGAGACAATGAGCAGTTCTTC
CSARAGGGDNEQFF
>TRBV23-1|TRBJ1-2|TRBD1|few
TGCGCCAGCAGTCAAAACGACAGGGTTTCTGGCTACACCTTC
CASSQNDRVSGYTF
>TRBV10-3|TRBJ2-3|.|few
TGTGCCATCAGTGAGGAATTGGGGAATACGCAGTATTTT
CAISEELGNTQYF
>TRBV5-1|TRBJ2-7|TRBD1|many
TGCGCCAGCAGCTTTTTCCGGGACAGGAACGAGCAGTACTTC
CASSFFRDRNEQYF
>TRBV14|TRBJ2-5|.|.
TGTGCCAGCAGCCAAGATGCGGCAATCGGGGAGACCCAGTACTTC
CASSQDAAIGETQYF
>TRBV5-1|TRBJ1-1|.|.
TGCGCCAGCAGCTTGGGGACAGATCGGCCCACTGAAGCTTTCTTT
CASSLGTDRPTEAFF
>TRBV5-5|TRBJ2-3|TRBD2|many
TGTGCCAGCAGTAGACTAGCGGGGTCAACAGATACGCAGTATTTT
CASSRLAGSTDTQYF
>TRBV4-1|TRBJ2-1|.|few
TGCGCCAGCAGCCAGAGTTCGTGGCAGGGAAGGATGGAGCAGTTCTTC
CASSQSSWQGRMEQFF
>TRBV20-1|TRBJ2-1|.|many
TGCAGCACCCTGGGCAGGGGCTACAATGAGCAGTTCTTC
CSTLGRGYNEQFF
>TRBV7-2|TRBJ1-1|TRBD1|.
TGTGCCAGCAGCCAACAGGGGGCATATGAAGCTTTCTTT
CASSQQGAYEAFF
>TRBV7-2|TRBJ2-1|.|many
TGTGCCAGCAGCTCCCAGGGGTCTAGCTTGGTGCAGTTCTTC
CASSSQGSSLVQFF
>TRBV7-8|TRBJ2-1|TRBD2|few
TGTGCCAGCAGCTCCACCCTGGGACTAGCGGAGCAGTTCTTC
CASSSTLGLAEQFF
>TRBV7-2|TRBJ1-6|.|few
TGTGCCAGCAGCCCAGCGGAGGTTGGACTCCTCCACTTT
CASSPAEVGLLHF
>TRBV6-5|TRBJ2-3|TRBD2|.
TGTGCCAGCAGCTACGGAGTAGCGGGAGGTTTCGGGACGCAGTATTTT
CASSYGVAGGFGTQYF
>TRBV4-2|TRBJ1-1|.|many
TGTGCCAGCAGCCACGGCTACGATCTGGGGACTGAAGCTTTCTTT
CASSHGYDLGTEAFF
>TRBV10-3|TRBJ2-1|TRBD1|.
TGTGCCATCAGGGTGACAGGGGGCGAAACTTCCTACAATGAGCAGTTCTTC
CAIRVTGGETSYNEQFF
>TRBV11-2|TRBJ2-1|.|few
TGTGCCAGCAGCTTAGAACTCGGGGCAAGGATGGGGAATGAGCAGTTCTTC
CASSLELGARMGNEQFF
>TRBV3-1|TRBJ2-3|TRBD1|few
TGTGCCAGCAGCCAAGATTTCCAGGGGGCGAGGATAGATACGCAGTATTTT
CASSQDFQGARIDTQYF
>TRBV25-1|TRBJ1-1|.|many
TGTGCCAGCAGTGAATTTAGTCAGGCGGCTGAAGCTTTCTTT
CASSEFSQAAEAFF